A selection of T cell receptor beta chains follows, all from one sample in a study of OX40 agonist ivuxolimab in advanced cancers. Profiling relied on immunoSEQ multiplex PCR, and the TCRdb table lists in-frame clones only, not all of them. The sample includes about 24,000 clones, 73% seen only once; the top ten take about 18%. This sample comprised CD4+ or CD8+ T cells sorted from blood, obtained in a trial of the OX40 agonist ivuxolimab. Source of these receptors: an adult with an advanced solid tumor such as melanoma, head and neck, liver or kidney cancer. Both conserved end residues are part of each CDR3. D genes are given only for firm matches. Rows give clone size only sometimes, using once, few, many, or a class for an expanded clone.

j_call v_call clone_size d_call cdr3_aa cdr3_nt
TRBJ2-1 TRBV6-5 once . CASSYSNVGGRNEQFF TGTGCCAGCAGTTACTCGAACGTCGGTGGCAGGAATGAGCAGTTCTTC
TRBJ1-2 TRBV7-9 once TRBD1 CASSLSSPGQGANYGYTF TGTGCCAGCAGCTTAAGCAGTCCGGGACAGGGAGCAAACTATGGCTACACCTTC
TRBJ2-6 TRBV27 few . CASSSFGGGAGANVLTF TGTGCCAGCAGTTCCTTTGGGGGGGGCGCTGGGGCCAACGTCCTGACTTTC
TRBJ2-5 TRBV7-2 . . CASSQYEGVQETQYF TGTGCCAGCAGCCAATACGAAGGGGTCCAAGAGACCCAGTACTTC
TRBJ2-1 TRBV19 . . CASSIQGGYNEQFF TGTGCCAGTAGTATTCAGGGGGGCTACAATGAGCAGTTCTTC
TRBJ1-1 TRBV4-1 . . CASSQDPNRERTEAFF TGCGCCAGCAGCCAAGACCCGAACAGGGAAAGAACTGAAGCTTTCTTT
TRBJ1-4 TRBV5-6 . . CASSRWGVVSEKLFF TGTGCCAGCAGCCGATGGGGAGTCGTAAGCGAAAAACTGTTTTTT
TRBJ2-6 TRBV6-5 . . CASQTSSGANVLTF TGTGCCAGTCAGACGAGCTCTGGGGCCAACGTCCTGACTTTC
TRBJ2-7 TRBV2 . . CASSDVGAIHEQYF TGTGCCAGCAGTGATGTGGGGGCAATCCACGAGCAGTACTTC
TRBJ1-2 TRBV2 . . CASSAGGGYGYTF TGTGCCAGCAGTGCAGGAGGGGGCTATGGCTACACCTTC
TRBJ2-7 TRBV4-3 . . CASSQTGNEQYF TGCGCCAGCAGCCAAACAGGGAACGAGCAGTACTTC
TRBJ2-7 TRBV5-6 . . CASSPELSSYEQYF TGTGCCAGCAGCCCGGAACTTAGCTCCTACGAGCAGTACTTC
TRBJ2-7 TRBV7-9 . TRBD1 CASSLGSGQGTYEQYF TGTGCCAGCAGCTTAGGCTCTGGACAGGGTACCTACGAGCAGTACTTC